Listed below are T cell receptor beta chains from one sample, sequenced in a study of blood T cells in healthy people across ages. One entry per CDR3 protein, called by TCRdb with MiXCR from the 5' RACE reads. The table includes approximately 800,000 distinct CDR3 sequences, approximately 55% detected once. What was sequenced was blood. These receptors came from a man older than 75 in good health. The CDR3 runs from the conserved cysteine through the conserved F or W. The D gene is left open where the match is weak. Some rows mark clone size as missing; the rest say once, few, many or name a class of expanded clone.

J | D | V | size | DNA | CDR3
TRBJ2-5 | TRBD2 | TRBV5-1 | . | TGCGCCAGCAGCTCTCTCAGGACTAGCGGGAGAAATGAGCAGTACTTC | CASSSLRTSGRNEQYF
TRBJ2-1 | TRBD1 | TRBV6-1 | . | TGTGCCAGCAGTGATCGACAGGGGATCAAACAGTTCTTC | CASSDRQGIKQFF
TRBJ2-7 | . | TRBV7-2 | many | TGTGCCAGCAGTTTACCGGGGACCTACGAGCAGTACTTC | CASSLPGTYEQYF
TRBJ2-2 | . | TRBV9 | . | TGTGCCAGCAGCGAACCAAAGGACACCGGGGAGCTGTTTTTT | CASSEPKDTGELFF
TRBJ2-2 | TRBD2 | TRBV2 | . | TGTGCCAGCAGGCTCCGGGGAGGGAGCGGGGAGCTGTTTTTT | CASRLRGGSGELFF
TRBJ2-5 | . | TRBV6-2/TRBV6-3 | few | TGTGCCAGCAGGGACTTCCAGACCCAGTACTTC | CASRDFQTQYF
TRBJ2-1 | TRBD1 | TRBV18 | few | TGTGCCAGCTCAGCCCTTCCGGGACAGGGCAATGAGCAGTTCTTC | CASSALPGQGNEQFF
TRBJ2-7 | TRBD2 | TRBV4-1 | . | TGCGCCAGCAGCCAAGATAGGGACTACATATCCTACGAGCAGTACTTC | CASSQDRDYISYEQYF
TRBJ2-4 | . | TRBV12-3/TRBV12-4 | . | TGTGCCAGCAGTTTAGATAGAGGGAACATTCAGTACTTC | CASSLDRGNIQYF
TRBJ2-1 | TRBD2 | TRBV6-1 | . | TGTGCCAGCACTCTCAACCCCCTTGGAGCGGGGACTGCGGAGCAGTTCTTC | CASTLNPLGAGTAEQFF
TRBJ1-2 | TRBD1 | TRBV9 | many | TGTGCCAGCAGCGTAGAGGGGGCGTGGTATGGCTACACCTTC | CASSVEGAWYGYTF
TRBJ2-5 | . | TRBV20-1 | . | TGCAGCGGGGGGCGGCTCGAGGAGACCCAGTACTTC | CSGGRLEETQYF
TRBJ1-5 | . | TRBV6-5 | . | TGTGCCAGCAGTTACTCGAAGCGAGGCCCGGACGGAAATCAGCCCCAGCATTTT | CASSYSKRGPDGNQPQHF
TRBJ2-1 | TRBD2 | TRBV3-1 | . | TGTGCCAGCAGCCAAACTAGCGGGAGGAGTAGTGAGCAGTTCTTC | CASSQTSGRSSEQFF
TRBJ2-7 | . | TRBV3-1 | . | TGTGCCAGCAGCCCCATGGGGGCAAGCTCCTACGAGCAGTACTTC | CASSPMGASSYEQYF
TRBJ2-7 | TRBD2 | TRBV6-5 | few | TGTGCCAGCAGTTACGGGGGACTAGAAGGGTACGAGCAGTACTTC | CASSYGGLEGYEQYF
TRBJ2-5 | TRBD2 | TRBV29-1 | few | TGCAGCGTCCCAGTGAGGGGGACTAGCGGCTGGGACAGGACCCAGTACTTC | CSVPVRGTSGWDRTQYF
TRBJ2-1 | . | TRBV3-1 | . | TGTGCCAGCAGCCATGGTACACAGGGTGCTGAGCAGTTCTTC | CASSHGTQGAEQFF
TRBJ2-7 | . | TRBV5-1 | . | TGCGCCAGCAGTAGTGGGGTTAGCTCCTACAATGAGCAGTACTTC | CASSSGVSSYNEQYF
TRBJ1-2 | TRBD1 | TRBV9 | . | TGTGCCAGCAGCGTAGAAAAACAGGGGTCTGGCTACACCTTC | CASSVEKQGSGYTF
TRBJ2-3 | . | TRBV5-1 | many | TGCGCCAGCAGCGATAGCACAGATACGCAGTATTTT | CASSDSTDTQYF
TRBJ2-5 | . | TRBV27 | many | TGTGCCAGCAGTCCTTTCACAGGGACCCAGTACTTC | CASSPFTGTQYF
TRBJ2-7 | . | TRBV15 | few | TGTGCCACCAGCAGAGGTGGAGAGCAGTACTTC | CATSRGGEQYF
TRBJ1-1 | . | TRBV15 | . | TGTGCCACCAGCAGAGAAGTGAACACTGAAGCTTTCTTT | CATSREVNTEAFF
TRBJ1-1 | TRBD1 | TRBV20-1 | . | TGCAGTGCGCGGGCAGGGGGGTTGGACACTGAAGCTTTCTTT | CSARAGGLDTEAFF